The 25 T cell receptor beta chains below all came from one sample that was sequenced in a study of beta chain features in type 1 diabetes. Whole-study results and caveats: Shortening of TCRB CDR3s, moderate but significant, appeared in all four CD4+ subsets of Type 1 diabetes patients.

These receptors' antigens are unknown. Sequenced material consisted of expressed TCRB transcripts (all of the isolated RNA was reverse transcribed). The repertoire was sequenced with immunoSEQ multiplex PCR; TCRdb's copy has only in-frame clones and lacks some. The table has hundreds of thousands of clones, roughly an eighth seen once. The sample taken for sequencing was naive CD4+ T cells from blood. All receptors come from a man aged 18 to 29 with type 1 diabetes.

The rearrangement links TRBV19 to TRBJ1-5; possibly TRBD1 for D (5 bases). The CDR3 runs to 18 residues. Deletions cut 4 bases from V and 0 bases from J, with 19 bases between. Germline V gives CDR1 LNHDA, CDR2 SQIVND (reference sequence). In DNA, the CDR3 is TGTGCCAGTAGTAGAGAGGCAGGGAACACTTATAGCAATCAGCCCCAGCATTTT. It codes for CASSREAGNTYSNQPQHF. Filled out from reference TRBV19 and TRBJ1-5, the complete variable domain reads DGGITQSPKYLFRKEGQNVTLSCEQNLNHDAMYWYRQDPGQGLRLIYYSQIVNDFQKGDIAEGYSVSREKKESFPLTVTSAQKNPTAFYLCASSREAGNTYSNQPQHFGDGTRLSIL.

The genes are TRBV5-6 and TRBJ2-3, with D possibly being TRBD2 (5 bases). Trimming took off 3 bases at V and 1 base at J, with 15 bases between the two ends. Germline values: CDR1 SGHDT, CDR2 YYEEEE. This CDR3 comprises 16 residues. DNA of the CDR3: TGTGCCAGCAGCTATGGGAGCTATGGGGGCACAGATACGCAGTATTTT. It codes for CASSYGSYGGTDTQYF.

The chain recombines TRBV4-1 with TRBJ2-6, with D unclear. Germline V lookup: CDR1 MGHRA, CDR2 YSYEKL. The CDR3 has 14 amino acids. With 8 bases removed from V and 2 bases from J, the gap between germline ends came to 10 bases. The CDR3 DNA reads TGCGCCAGCGCCCTGGAAGCTGGGGCCAACGTCCTGACTTTC. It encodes CASALEAGANVLTF.

CDR3: CAWSPQDRVYNSPLHF. CDR3 bases: TGTGCCTGGAGTCCCCAGGACAGGGTGTATAATTCACCCCTCCACTTT. The chain has TRBV30 and TRBJ1-6; 8 bases fit TRBD1. This CDR3 has 16 residues. Germline V gene lookup returns CDR1 GTSNPN and CDR2 SVGIG (reference sequence). The trim removed 2 bases at V and 4 bases at J, leaving 7 bases unmatched.

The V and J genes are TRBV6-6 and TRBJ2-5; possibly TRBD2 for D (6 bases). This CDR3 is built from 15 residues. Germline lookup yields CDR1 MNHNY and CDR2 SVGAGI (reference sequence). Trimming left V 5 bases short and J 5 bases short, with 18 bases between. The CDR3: CASSGGQELRETQYF. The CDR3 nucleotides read TGTGCCAGCAGTGGAGGGCAGGAGTTGAGGGAGACCCAGTACTTC.

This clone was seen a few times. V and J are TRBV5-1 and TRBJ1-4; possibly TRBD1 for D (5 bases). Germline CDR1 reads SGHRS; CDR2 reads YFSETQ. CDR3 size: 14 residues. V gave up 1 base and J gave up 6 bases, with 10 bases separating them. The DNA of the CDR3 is TGCGCCAGCAGCTTGTTAGGGGTGGATGAAAAACTGTTTTTT. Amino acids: CASSLLGVDEKLFF.

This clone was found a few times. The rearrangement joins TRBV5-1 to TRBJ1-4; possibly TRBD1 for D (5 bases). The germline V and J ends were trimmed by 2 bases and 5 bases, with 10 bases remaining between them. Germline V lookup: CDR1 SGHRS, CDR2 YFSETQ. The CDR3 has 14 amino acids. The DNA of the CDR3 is TGCGCCAGCAGCTTAGCGGACAAGAATGAAAAACTGTTTTTT. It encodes CASSLADKNEKLFF.

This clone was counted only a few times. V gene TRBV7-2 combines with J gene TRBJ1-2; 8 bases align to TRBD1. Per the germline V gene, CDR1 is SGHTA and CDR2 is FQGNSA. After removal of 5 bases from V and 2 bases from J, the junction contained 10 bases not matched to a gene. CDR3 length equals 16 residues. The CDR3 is CASSARTGNMNYGYTF. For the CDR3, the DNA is TGTGCCAGCAGCGCCAGGACAGGGAATATGAACTATGGCTACACCTTC.

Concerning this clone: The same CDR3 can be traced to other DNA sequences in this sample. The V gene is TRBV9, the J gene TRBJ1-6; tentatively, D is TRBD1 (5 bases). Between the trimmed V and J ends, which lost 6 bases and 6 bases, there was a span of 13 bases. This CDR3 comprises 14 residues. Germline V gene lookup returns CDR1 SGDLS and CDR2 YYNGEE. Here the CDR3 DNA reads TGTGCCAGCACCCTCGACGGGGGTAATTCACCCCTCCACTTT. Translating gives CASTLDGGNSPLHF. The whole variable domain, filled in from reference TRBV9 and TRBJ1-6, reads DSGVTQTPKHLITATGQRVTLRCSPRSGDLSVYWYQQSLDQGLQFLIQYYNGEERAKGNILERFSAQQFPDLHSELNLSSLELGDSALYFCASTLDGGNSPLHFGNGTRLTVT.

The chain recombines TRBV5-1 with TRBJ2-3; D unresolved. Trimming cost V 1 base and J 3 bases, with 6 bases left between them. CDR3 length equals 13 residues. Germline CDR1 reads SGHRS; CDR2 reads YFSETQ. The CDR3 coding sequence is TGCGCCAGCAGCTTGAGTATGACAGATACGCAGTATTTT. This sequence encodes CASSLSMTDTQYF.

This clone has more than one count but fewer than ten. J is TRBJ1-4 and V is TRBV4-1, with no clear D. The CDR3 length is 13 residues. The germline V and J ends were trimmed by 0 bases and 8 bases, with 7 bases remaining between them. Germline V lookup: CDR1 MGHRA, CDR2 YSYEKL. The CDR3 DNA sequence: TGCGCCAGCAGCCAAGATAGAAGGGAAAAACTGTTTTTT. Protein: CASSQDRREKLFF.

The chain's CDR3 is CASSPIGELQETQYF. CDR3 nucleotides: TGCGCCAGCAGCCCGATCGGGGAGCTCCAAGAGACCCAGTACTTC. The chain has TRBV4-1 and TRBJ2-5; D perhaps matches TRBD2 (5 bases). Germline V lookup: CDR1 MGHRA, CDR2 YSYEKL. CDR3 length: 15 amino acids. V was trimmed by 4 bases and J by 1 base, leaving 13 bases between them.

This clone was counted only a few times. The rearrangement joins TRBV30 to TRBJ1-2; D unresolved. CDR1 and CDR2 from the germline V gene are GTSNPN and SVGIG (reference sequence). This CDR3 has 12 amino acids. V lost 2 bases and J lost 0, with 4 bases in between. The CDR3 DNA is TGTGCCTGGAGTAGACCTAACTATGGCTACACCTTC. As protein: CAWSRPNYGYTF.

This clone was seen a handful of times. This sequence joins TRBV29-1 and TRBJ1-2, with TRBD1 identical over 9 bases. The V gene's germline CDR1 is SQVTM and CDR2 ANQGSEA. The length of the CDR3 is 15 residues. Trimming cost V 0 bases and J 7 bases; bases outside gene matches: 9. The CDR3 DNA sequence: TGCAGCGTTGAAGAGGAAGGACAGGGGATTCGTGGCTACACCTTC. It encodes CSVEEEGQGIRGYTF.

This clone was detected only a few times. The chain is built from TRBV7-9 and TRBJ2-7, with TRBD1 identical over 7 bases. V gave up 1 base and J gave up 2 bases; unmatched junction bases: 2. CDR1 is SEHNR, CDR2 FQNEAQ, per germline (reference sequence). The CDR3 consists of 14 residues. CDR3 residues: CASSLVQGAYEQYF. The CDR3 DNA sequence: TGTGCCAGCAGCTTAGTCCAGGGGGCCTACGAGCAGTACTTC.

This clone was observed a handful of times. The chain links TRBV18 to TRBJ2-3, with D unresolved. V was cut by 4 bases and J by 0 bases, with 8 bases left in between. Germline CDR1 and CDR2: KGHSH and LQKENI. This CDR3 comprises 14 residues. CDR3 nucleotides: TGTGCCAGCTCACAATACCGGAGCACAGATACGCAGTATTTT. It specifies CASSQYRSTDTQYF.

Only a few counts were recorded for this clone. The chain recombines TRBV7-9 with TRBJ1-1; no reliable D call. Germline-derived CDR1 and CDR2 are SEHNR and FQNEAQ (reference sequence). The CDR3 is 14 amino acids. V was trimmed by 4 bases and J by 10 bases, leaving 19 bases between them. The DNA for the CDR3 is TGTGCCAGCAGCTCCATTCCGAGCCAGCCGCCAGCTTTCTTT. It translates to CASSSIPSQPPAFF.

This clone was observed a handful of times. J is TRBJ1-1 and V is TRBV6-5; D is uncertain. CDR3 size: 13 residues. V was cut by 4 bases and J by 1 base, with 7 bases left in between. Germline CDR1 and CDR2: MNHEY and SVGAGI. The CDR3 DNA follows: TGTGCCAGCAGTTCCCAGCCGAACACTGAAGCTTTCTTT. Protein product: CASSSQPNTEAFF.

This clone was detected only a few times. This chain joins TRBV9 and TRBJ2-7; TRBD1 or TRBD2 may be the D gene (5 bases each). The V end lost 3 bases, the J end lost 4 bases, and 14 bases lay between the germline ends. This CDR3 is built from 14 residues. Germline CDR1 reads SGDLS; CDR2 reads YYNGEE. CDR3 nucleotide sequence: TGTGCCAGCAGCGCGGAACAGGAGGATTACGAGCAGTACTTC. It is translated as CASSAEQEDYEQYF.

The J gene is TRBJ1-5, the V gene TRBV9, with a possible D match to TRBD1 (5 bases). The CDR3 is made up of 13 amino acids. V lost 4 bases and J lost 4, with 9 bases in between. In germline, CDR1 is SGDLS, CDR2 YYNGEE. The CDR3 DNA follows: TGTGCCAGCAGCACCTCAGGGAATCAGCCCCAGCATTTT. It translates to CASSTSGNQPQHF.

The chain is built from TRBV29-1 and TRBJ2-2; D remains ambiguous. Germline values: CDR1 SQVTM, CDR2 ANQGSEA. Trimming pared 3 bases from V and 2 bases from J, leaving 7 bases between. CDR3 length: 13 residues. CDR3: CSVDGQNTGELFF. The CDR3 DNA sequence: TGCAGCGTTGACGGGCAAAACACCGGGGAGCTGTTTTTT.

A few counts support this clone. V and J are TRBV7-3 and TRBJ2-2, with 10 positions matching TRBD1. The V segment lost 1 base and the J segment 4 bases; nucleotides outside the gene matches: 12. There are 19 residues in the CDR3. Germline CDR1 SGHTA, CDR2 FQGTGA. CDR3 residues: CASSLRGTGAPSGTGELFF. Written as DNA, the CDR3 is TGTGCCAGCAGCTTAAGAGGGACAGGGGCCCCATCGGGCACCGGGGAGCTGTTTTTT.

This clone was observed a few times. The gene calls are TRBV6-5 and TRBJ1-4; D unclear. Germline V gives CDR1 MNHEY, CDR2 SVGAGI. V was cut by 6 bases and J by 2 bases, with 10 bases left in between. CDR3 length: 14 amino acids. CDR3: CASSPGETNEKLFF. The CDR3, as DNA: TGTGCCAGCAGCCCCGGGGAGACTAATGAAAAACTGTTTTTT.

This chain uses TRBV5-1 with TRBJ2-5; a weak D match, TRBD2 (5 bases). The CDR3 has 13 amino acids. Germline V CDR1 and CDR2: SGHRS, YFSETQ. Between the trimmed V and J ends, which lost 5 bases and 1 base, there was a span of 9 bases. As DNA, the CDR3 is TGCGCCAGCAGACCAGGACTCCAAGAGACCCAGTACTTC. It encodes CASRPGLQETQYF.

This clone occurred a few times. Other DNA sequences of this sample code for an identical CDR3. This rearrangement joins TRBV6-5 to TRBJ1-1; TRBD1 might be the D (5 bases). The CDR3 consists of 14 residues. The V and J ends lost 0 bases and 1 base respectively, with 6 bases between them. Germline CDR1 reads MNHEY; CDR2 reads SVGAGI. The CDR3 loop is CASSYSGGNTEAFF. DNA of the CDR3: TGTGCCAGCAGTTACTCGGGGGGGAACACTGAAGCTTTCTTT.